Following are 26 T cell receptor beta chains from one sample sequenced in a study of CD8 T cells in Susac syndrome. Random-hexamer reverse transcription was applied to roughly 0.5 to 1 ug RNA. Each CDR3 protein is one row after TCRdb ran MiXCR on the immunoSEQ multiplex PCR reads. The data show 180,000 or so distinct CDR3 sequences, approximately 96% seen once. Sequenced input: CD4+ T cells from PBMCs. The receptors shown here come from a human donor in good health.

The chain combines TRBV7-2 with TRBJ1-2; a possible D gene is TRBD1 (5 bases). The CDR3 runs to 14 residues. The germline V gene has CDR1 SGHTA and CDR2 FQGNSA. Deletions cut 0 bases from V and 2 bases from J, with 7 bases between. Here the CDR3 DNA reads TGTGCCAGCAGCTTAGCGTGGGGGAACTATGGCTACACCTTC. Translating it yields CASSLAWGNYGYTF.

The sample holds one count of this clonotype. The CDR3 nucleotides are TGTGCCAGCAGTGAACGGGAGGGGCTTAGTGAAAAACTGTTTTTT. Residues: CASSEREGLSEKLFF. This chain connects TRBV25-1 to TRBJ1-4, with TRBD1 as a possible D gene (5 bases). CDR3 size: 15 residues. Germline CDR1 reads MGHDK; CDR2 reads SYGVNS. V shed 2 bases and J shed 7 bases, with 14 bases lying between them.

This rearrangement joins TRBV5-4 to TRBJ2-3, with D possibly matching TRBD2 (7 bases). The germline V gene has CDR1 SGHNT and CDR2 YYREEE (reference sequence). Trimming took off 4 bases at V and 4 bases at J, with 19 bases between the two ends. CDR3 length: 16 residues. The CDR3 here is CASSPGGGGPSDTQYF. CDR3 nucleotide sequence: TGTGCCAGCAGCCCCGGTGGGGGGGGCCCCTCAGATACGCAGTATTTT.

This clonotype was seen a few times. V gene TRBV18 combines with J gene TRBJ2-5, with 7 positions matching TRBD2. The CDR3 extends over 13 amino acids. The J segment lost 2 bases and the V segment lost 6 bases, leaving 3 bases of the junction unmatched. Germline CDR1 KGHSH, CDR2 LQKENI. Here the CDR3 DNA reads TGTGCCAGCTCCCCGGGACTACAAGAGACCCAGTACTTC. Its protein product is CASSPGLQETQYF.

The rearrangement links TRBV15 to TRBJ2-7; D not certain. Per germline, CDR1 LNHNV and CDR2 YYDKDF (reference sequence). The CDR3 is made up of 14 amino acids. V was pared by 2 bases and J by 2 bases, with 10 bases between. DNA for the CDR3: TGTGCCACCAGCAGACTGGGCTCCACCTACGAGCAGTACTTC. Amino acids: CATSRLGSTYEQYF.

The V gene is TRBV6-6, the J gene TRBJ2-5; D unresolved. Germline V CDR1 and CDR2: MNHNY, SVGAGI (reference sequence). Trimming cost V 4 bases and J 2 bases, with 8 bases left between them. The CDR3 extends over 13 amino acids. Here the CDR3 DNA reads TGTGCCAGCAGTTGGTCGGAGCAAGAGACCCAGTACTTC. The encoded protein is CASSWSEQETQYF.

The chain links TRBV6-2 or TRBV6-3 to TRBJ1-5, with D unresolved. Between the trimmed V and J ends, which lost 5 bases and 5 bases, there was a span of 13 bases. Germline CDR1 reads MNHEY; CDR2 reads SVGEGT. This CDR3 spans 14 amino acids. The CDR3 nucleotides read TGTGCCAGCAGTCTCCGCCGGCCGGATCAGCCCCAGCATTTT. Its translation: CASSLRRPDQPQHF.

V and J are TRBV20-1 and TRBJ2-5; D is unclear. V gave up 5 bases and J gave up 5 bases, with 12 bases separating them. Germline V CDR1 and CDR2: DFQATT, SNEGSKA (reference sequence). The CDR3 totals 12 residues. The CDR3 region has the DNA TGCAGTGCTGGGGTTCGGTTGGAGACCCAGTACTTC. As protein: CSAGVRLETQYF.

The rearrangement joins TRBV19 to TRBJ2-3, with D possibly matching TRBD2 (7 bases). This CDR3 comprises 15 residues. V was pared by 4 bases and J by 5 bases, with 16 bases between. CDR1 LNHDA and CDR2 SQIVND come from the germline V gene (reference sequence). The CDR3 nucleotides read TGTGCCAGTAGTACCCCTCCGGGGGGCGGAGATACGCAGTATTTT. Translated, it gives CASSTPPGGGDTQYF.

The chain uses TRBV11-2 and TRBJ2-7; 7 bases fit TRBD1. The CDR3 sequence is 14 residues long. The V gene's germline CDR1 is SGHAT and CDR2 FQNNGV. V lost 5 bases, J lost 0 bases, and 4 bases stayed unmatched. CDR3: CASSLGQLSYEQYF. CDR3 in DNA: TGTGCCAGCAGCCTGGGACAGCTCTCCTACGAGCAGTACTTC.

V is TRBV3-1 and J is TRBJ2-5; TRBD2 agrees at 15 bases. This CDR3 has 17 amino acids. In germline, CDR1 is LGHDT, CDR2 YNNKEL (reference sequence). J gave up 2 bases and V 5 bases, and 6 bases lay outside the gene matches. The CDR3 region is CASSSGLAGGWQETQYF. The CDR3 bases are TGTGCCAGCAGCTCGGGACTAGCGGGGGGTTGGCAAGAGACCCAGTACTTC.

This chain joins TRBV6-2 or TRBV6-3 and TRBJ1-5; maybe TRBD1 (5 bases). The CDR3 consists of 11 residues. CDR1 and CDR2 from the germline V gene are MNHEY and SVGEGT. Trimming took off 7 bases at V and 6 bases at J, with 7 bases between the two ends. CDR3 region: CASMTVQPQHF. CDR3 DNA sequence: TGTGCCAGCATGACAGTTCAGCCCCAGCATTTT.

The chain combines TRBV18 with TRBJ2-5; weak D call: TRBD1 (5 bases). With 2 bases removed from V and 1 base from J, the gap between germline ends came to 11 bases. From germline, CDR1 is KGHSH and CDR2 LQKENI. This CDR3 is 15 amino acids long. CDR3 loop: CASSPRQGFQETQYF. The CDR3 region has the DNA TGTGCCAGCTCACCAAGGCAGGGCTTCCAAGAGACCCAGTACTTC.

The rearrangement joins TRBV4-3 to TRBJ2-5; 7 positions agree with TRBD2. V trimming: 4 bases; J trimming: 5 bases; junction bases outside the gene matches: 13. The CDR3 length is 16 residues. Germline-derived CDR1 and CDR2 are LGHNA and YSLEER. Here the CDR3 reads CASSRARLAVGETQYF. The CDR3 DNA sequence: TGCGCCAGCAGCCGTGCCCGGCTAGCGGTAGGCGAGACCCAGTACTTC.

This rearrangement joins TRBV11-2 to TRBJ2-7; D is ambiguous. CDR1 and CDR2 (germline): SGHAT, FQNNGV. The ends were cut back, 5 bases at V and 5 bases at J, with 13 bases in the middle. CDR3 length: 13 amino acids. In DNA, the CDR3 is TGTGCCAGCAGCCCTCAGGTGAGCAACGAGCAGTACTTC. Translation: CASSPQVSNEQYF.

The sample holds one count of this clonotype. This CDR3 is CSVPSSGVGAYNEQFF. DNA of the CDR3: TGCAGCGTTCCTTCTTCAGGGGTTGGGGCCTACAATGAGCAGTTCTTC. V usage is TRBV29-1 and J usage is TRBJ2-1, with D perhaps matching TRBD1 (6 bases). Germline CDR1 SQVTM, CDR2 ANQGSEA. CDR3 length: 16 amino acids. V was cut by 5 bases and J by 2 bases, with 19 bases left in between.

The V call is TRBV12-3 or TRBV12-4, the J call TRBJ1-2, with D perhaps TRBD1 (5 bases). The germline V and J ends were trimmed by 5 bases and 7 bases, with 17 bases remaining between them. This CDR3 spans 14 amino acids. This chain's CDR3 is CASSLGTGVGGYTF. CDR3 DNA sequence: TGTGCCAGCAGTCTAGGGACGGGGGTTGGTGGCTACACCTTC.

This rearrangement joins TRBV29-1 to TRBJ1-2; no definite D call. V was trimmed by 4 bases and J by 0 bases, leaving 9 bases between them. The CDR3 has 13 amino acids. Germline-derived CDR1 and CDR2 are SQVTM and ANQGSEA. The CDR3 sequence is CSVGANANYGYTF. The CDR3 DNA follows: TGCAGCGTTGGGGCGAACGCTAACTATGGCTACACCTTC.

J is TRBJ1-1 and V is TRBV29-1; D is undetermined. CDR1 and CDR2 (germline): SQVTM, ANQGSEA. The V end lost 6 bases, the J end lost 3 bases, and 14 bases lay between the germline ends. This CDR3 comprises 13 residues. In DNA form, the CDR3 reads TGCAGCGTCGGACGGGATTTTTACACTGAAGCTTTCTTT. Residues: CSVGRDFYTEAFF.

The J gene is TRBJ2-2, the V gene TRBV15; no firm D call. The germline gives CDR1 LNHNV, CDR2 YYDKDF (reference sequence). This CDR3 is 14 amino acids long. Trimming pared 0 bases from V and 4 bases from J, leaving 6 bases between. The CDR3 region has the DNA TGTGCCACCAGCAGAGATCGCGTCACCGGGGAGCTGTTTTTT. It specifies CATSRDRVTGELFF. Full variable domain (outside the CDR3, taken from reference TRBV15 and TRBJ2-2): DAMVIQNPRYQVTQFGKPVTLSCSQTLNHNVMYWYQQKSSQAPKLLFHYYDKDFNNEADTPDNFQSRRPNTSFCFLDIRSPGLGDTAMYLCATSRDRVTGELFFGEGSRLTVL.

The rearrangement joins TRBV3-1 to TRBJ1-1, with D perhaps matching TRBD1 (6 bases). The CDR3 loop spans 14 amino acids. Germline CDR1 reads LGHDT; CDR2 reads YNNKEL (reference sequence). V gave up 1 base and J gave up 4 bases, with 10 bases separating them. CDR3 loop: CASSQAEGGTEAFF. CDR3 nucleotide sequence: TGTGCCAGCAGCCAAGCAGAGGGGGGCACTGAAGCTTTCTTT. The whole variable domain, remainder taken from reference TRBV3-1 and TRBJ1-1, is DTAVSQTPKYLVTQMGNDKSIKCEQNLGHDTMYWYKQDSKKFLKIMFSYNNKELIINETVPNRFSPKSPDKAHLNLHINSLELGDSAVYFCASSQAEGGTEAFFGQGTRLTVV.

DNA of the CDR3: TGTGCCTGGACTGTGCAGGGCCTCAATCAGCCCCAGCATTTT. Its protein product is CAWTVQGLNQPQHF. The chain couples TRBV30 to TRBJ1-5; TRBD1 is a possible D gene (5 bases). This CDR3 has 14 amino acids. Trimming cost V 4 bases and J 3 bases, with 13 bases left between them. The germline gives CDR1 GTSNPN, CDR2 SVGIG (reference sequence).

The V and J genes are TRBV20-1 and TRBJ1-2, with TRBD1 identical over 8 bases. This CDR3 region has 12 residues. Germline V gene sequence: CDR1 DFQATT, CDR2 SNEGSKA (reference sequence). The V segment lost 4 bases and the J segment 4 bases; nucleotides outside the gene matches: 2. CDR3 residues: CSATGGGYGYTF. The CDR3 region has the DNA TGCAGTGCTACAGGGGGCGGCTATGGCTACACCTTC.

The genes are TRBV29-1 and TRBJ2-7; tentatively, D is TRBD1 (6 bases). Per the germline V gene, CDR1 is SQVTM and CDR2 is ANQGSEA. The CDR3 totals 11 residues. Trimming cost V 3 bases and J 5 bases, with 8 bases left between them. The CDR3 DNA reads TGCAGCGTTGAGGGGGCCAACGAGCAGTACTTC. This translates into CSVEGANEQYF.

This chain connects TRBV4-1 to TRBJ2-5; tentative D call: TRBD1 (5 bases). Germline lookup yields CDR1 MGHRA and CDR2 YSYEKL. V was shortened by 1 base and J by 3 bases, with 12 bases between the two germline ends. The CDR3 is 15 residues long. For the CDR3, the DNA is TGCGCCAGCAGCCAAGGGGGCCTGGGCGAAGAGACCCAGTACTTC. Its protein product is CASSQGGLGEETQYF.

This chain links TRBV14 with TRBJ2-1; the match to TRBD2 covers 7 bases. Trimming cost V 1 base and J 15 bases; bases outside gene matches: 3. This CDR3 has 11 residues. Germline V gives CDR1 SGHDN, CDR2 FVKESK. The CDR3, as DNA: TGTGCCAGCAGCCAAGTGGGACTATTGTTCTTC. Translation gives CASSQVGLLFF.